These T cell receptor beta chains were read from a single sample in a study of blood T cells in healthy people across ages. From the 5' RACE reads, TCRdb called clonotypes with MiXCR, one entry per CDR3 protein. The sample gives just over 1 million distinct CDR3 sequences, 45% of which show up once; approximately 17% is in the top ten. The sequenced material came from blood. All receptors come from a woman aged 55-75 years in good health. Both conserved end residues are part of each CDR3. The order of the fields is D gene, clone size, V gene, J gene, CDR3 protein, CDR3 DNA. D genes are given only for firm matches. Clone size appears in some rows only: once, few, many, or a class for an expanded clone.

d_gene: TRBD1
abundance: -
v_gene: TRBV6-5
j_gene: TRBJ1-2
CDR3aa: CASSSSGTGGGYTF
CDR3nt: TGTGCCAGCAGTTCCTCCGGGACAGGAGGAGGCTACACCTTC

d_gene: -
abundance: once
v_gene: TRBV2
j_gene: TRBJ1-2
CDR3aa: CASSAPRESNYGYTF
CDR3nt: TGTGCCAGCAGTGCACCCCGGGAATCTAACTATGGCTACACCTTC

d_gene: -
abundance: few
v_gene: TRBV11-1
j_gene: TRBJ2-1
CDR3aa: CASSSHGNEQFF
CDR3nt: TGTGCCAGCAGCTCCCACGGCAATGAGCAGTTCTTC

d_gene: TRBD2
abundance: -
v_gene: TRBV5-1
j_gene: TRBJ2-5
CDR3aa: CASSLELAGAETQYF
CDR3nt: TGCGCCAGCAGCTTGGAACTAGCGGGGGCAGAGACCCAGTACTTC

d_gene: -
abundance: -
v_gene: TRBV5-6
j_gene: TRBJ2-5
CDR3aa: CASSLVAEPTKETQYF
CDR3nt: TGTGCCAGCAGCTTGGTTGCGGAACCGACAAAAGAGACCCAGTACTTC

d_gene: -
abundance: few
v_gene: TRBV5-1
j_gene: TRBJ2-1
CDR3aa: CASSFRADNEQFF
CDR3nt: TGCGCCAGCAGCTTCCGAGCGGACAATGAGCAGTTCTTC

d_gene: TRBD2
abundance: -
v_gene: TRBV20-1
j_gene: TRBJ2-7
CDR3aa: CSARTSGLSEQYF
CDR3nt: TGCAGTGCTAGAACTAGCGGGTTGAGTGAGCAGTACTTC

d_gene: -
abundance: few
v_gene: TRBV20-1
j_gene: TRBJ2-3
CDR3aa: CSASSRASTQYF
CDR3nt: TGCAGTGCTAGCTCCCGTGCCAGTACGCAGTATTTT

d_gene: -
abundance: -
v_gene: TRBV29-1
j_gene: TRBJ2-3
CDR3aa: CSVEAPGADTQYF
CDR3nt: TGCAGCGTTGAGGCCCCAGGGGCAGATACGCAGTATTTT

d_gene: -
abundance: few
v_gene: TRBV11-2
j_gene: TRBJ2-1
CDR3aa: CASSLAGQIRNEQFF
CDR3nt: TGTGCCAGCAGCTTAGCAGGACAGATCCGCAATGAGCAGTTCTTC

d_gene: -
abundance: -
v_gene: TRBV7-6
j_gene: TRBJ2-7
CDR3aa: CASSVGSSDEQYF
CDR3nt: TGTGCCAGCAGCGTCGGGAGCAGTGACGAGCAGTACTTC

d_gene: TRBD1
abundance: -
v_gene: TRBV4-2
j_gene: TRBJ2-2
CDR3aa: CASSPIDRGNTGELFF
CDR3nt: TGTGCCAGCAGCCCTATCGACAGGGGAAACACCGGGGAGCTGTTTTTT

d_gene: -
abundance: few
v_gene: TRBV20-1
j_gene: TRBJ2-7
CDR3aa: CSAEPGSGTVQYF
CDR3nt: TGCAGTGCGGAGCCGGGAAGCGGCACGGTGCAGTACTTC

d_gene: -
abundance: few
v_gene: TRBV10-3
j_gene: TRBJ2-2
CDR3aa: CARSETGRIGELFF
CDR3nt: TGTGCCAGGTCCGAGACAGGGAGGATCGGGGAGCTGTTTTTT

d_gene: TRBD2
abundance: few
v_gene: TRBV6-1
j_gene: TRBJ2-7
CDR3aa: CASSEVNSGAVEQYF
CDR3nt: TGTGCCAGCAGTGAAGTTAATAGCGGGGCGGTGGAGCAGTACTTC

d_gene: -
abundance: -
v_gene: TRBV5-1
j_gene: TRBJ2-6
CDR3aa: CASSLYPGTATISEANVLTF
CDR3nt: TGCGCCAGCAGCTTGTACCCGGGCACGGCGACCATCTCTGAGGCCAACGTCCTGACTTTC

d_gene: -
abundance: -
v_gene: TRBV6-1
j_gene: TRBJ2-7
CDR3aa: CASSSRGDGSYEQYF
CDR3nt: TGTGCCAGCAGTTCAAGGGGGGACGGCTCCTACGAGCAGTACTTC

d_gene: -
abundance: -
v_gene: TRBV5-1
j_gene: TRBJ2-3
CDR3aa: CASSGLSDTDTQYF
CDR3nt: TGCGCCAGCAGCGGCCTTAGCGACACAGATACGCAGTATTTT

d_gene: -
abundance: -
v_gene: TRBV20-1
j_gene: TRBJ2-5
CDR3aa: CSATSPQGETQYF
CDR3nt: TGCAGTGCTACTAGTCCCCAGGGAGAGACCCAGTACTTC

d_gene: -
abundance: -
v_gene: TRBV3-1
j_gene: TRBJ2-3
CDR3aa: CASSQDWRTDTQYF
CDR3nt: TGTGCCAGCAGCCAAGATTGGCGCACAGATACGCAGTATTTT

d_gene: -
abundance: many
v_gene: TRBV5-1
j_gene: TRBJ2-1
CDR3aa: CASSANNEQFF
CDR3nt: TGCGCCAGCAGCGCAAACAATGAGCAGTTCTTC

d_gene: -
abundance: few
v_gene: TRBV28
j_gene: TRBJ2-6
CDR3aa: CASRTEGVRRSGANVLTF
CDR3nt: TGTGCCAGCAGGACAGAGGGGGTCCGACGCTCTGGGGCCAACGTCCTGACTTTC

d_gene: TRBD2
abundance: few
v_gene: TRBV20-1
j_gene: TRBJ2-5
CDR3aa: CSARVAGAKIQETQYF
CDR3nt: TGCAGTGCTAGAGTGGCGGGAGCCAAAATACAAGAGACCCAGTACTTC

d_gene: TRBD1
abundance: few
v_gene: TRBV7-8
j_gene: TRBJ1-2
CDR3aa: CASSLEGGTGVLYGYTF
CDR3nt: TGTGCCAGCAGCTTAGAAGGGGGGACAGGGGTTCTCTATGGCTACACCTTC

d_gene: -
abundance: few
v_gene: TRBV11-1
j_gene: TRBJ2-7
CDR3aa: CASSLLTGRGEQYF
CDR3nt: TGTGCCAGCAGCCTGCTGACAGGACGGGGCGAGCAGTACTTC

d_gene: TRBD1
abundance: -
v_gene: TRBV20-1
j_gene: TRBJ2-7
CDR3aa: CSATDRGAFSEQYF
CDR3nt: TGCAGTGCTACCGACAGGGGGGCTTTTAGCGAGCAGTACTTC

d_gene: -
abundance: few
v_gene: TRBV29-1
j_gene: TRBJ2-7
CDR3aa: CSVGAMTSNHEQYF
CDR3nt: TGCAGCGTTGGGGCTATGACTAGTAACCACGAGCAGTACTTC

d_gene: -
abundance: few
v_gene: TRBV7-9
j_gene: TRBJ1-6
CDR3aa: CASSSMDSKNSPLHF
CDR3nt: TGTGCCAGCAGCTCAATGGACAGCAAGAATTCACCCCTCCACTTT

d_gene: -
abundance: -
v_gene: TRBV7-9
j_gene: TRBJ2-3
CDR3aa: CASRAGATDTQYF
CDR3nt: TGTGCCAGCAGGGCGGGGGCGACAGATACGCAGTATTTT

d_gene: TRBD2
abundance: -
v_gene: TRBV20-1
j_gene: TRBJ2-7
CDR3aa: CSARDDRTSGRVYEQYF
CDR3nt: TGCAGTGCTAGAGACGACAGGACTAGCGGGAGGGTTTACGAGCAGTACTTC

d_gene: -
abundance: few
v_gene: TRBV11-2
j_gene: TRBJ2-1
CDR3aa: CASSFRYNEQFF
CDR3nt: TGTGCCAGCAGTTTTAGGTACAATGAGCAGTTCTTC

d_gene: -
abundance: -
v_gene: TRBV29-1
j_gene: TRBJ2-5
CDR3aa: CSVDGQGVVETQYF
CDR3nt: TGCAGCGTTGATGGGCAGGGTGTGGTAGAGACCCAGTACTTC

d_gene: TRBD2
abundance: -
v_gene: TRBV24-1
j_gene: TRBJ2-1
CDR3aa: CATSDPGTSGSRNEQFF
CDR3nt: TGTGCCACCAGTGATCCAGGGACTAGCGGGAGCCGGAATGAGCAGTTCTTC

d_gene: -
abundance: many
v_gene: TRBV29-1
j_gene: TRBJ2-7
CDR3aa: CSVEGGGGNYEQYF
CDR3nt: TGCAGCGTTGAAGGGGGTGGGGGAAACTACGAGCAGTACTTC

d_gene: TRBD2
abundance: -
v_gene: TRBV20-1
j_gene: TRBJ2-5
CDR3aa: CSARVASGEETQYF
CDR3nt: TGCAGTGCTAGAGTGGCTAGCGGAGAGGAGACCCAGTACTTC

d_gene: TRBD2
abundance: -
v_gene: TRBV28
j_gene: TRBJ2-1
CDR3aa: CASSQAGGRYNEQFF
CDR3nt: TGTGCCAGTAGCCAAGCGGGAGGGCGGTACAATGAGCAGTTCTTC

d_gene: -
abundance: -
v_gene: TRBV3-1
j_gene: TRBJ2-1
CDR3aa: CASSQGMAANEQFF
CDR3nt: TGTGCCAGCAGCCAGGGTATGGCCGCCAATGAGCAGTTCTTC

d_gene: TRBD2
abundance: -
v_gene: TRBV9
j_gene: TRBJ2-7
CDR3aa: CASSPTSAGDYPQYF
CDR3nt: TGTGCCAGCAGCCCTACCTCGGCGGGGGACTACCCCCAGTACTTC

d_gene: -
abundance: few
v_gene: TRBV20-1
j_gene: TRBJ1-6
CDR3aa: CSARGSGETNSPLHF
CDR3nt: TGCAGTGCTAGAGGGTCAGGAGAAACGAATTCACCCCTCCACTTT

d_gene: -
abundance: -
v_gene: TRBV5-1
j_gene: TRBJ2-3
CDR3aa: CASSWTLTGVSDTQYF
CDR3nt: TGCGCCAGCAGCTGGACGCTCACGGGAGTTTCAGATACGCAGTATTTT

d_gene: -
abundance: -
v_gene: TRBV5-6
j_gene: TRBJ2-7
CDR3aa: CASSYGQREQYF
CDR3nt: TGTGCCAGCAGCTACGGACAGAGGGAGCAGTACTTC

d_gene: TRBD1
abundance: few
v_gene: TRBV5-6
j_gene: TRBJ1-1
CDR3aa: CASSHMGQGNTEAFF
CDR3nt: TGTGCCAGCAGCCACATGGGACAGGGTAACACTGAAGCTTTCTTT

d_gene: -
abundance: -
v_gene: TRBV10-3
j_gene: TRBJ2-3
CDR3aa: CAISESYRSSTDTQYF
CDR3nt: TGTGCCATCAGTGAGTCCTACAGGTCAAGCACAGATACGCAGTATTTT

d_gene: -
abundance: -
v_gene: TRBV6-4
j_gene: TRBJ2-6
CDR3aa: CTRVDPGANVLTF
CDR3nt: TGTACCAGGGTGGACCCTGGGGCCAACGTCCTGACTTTC

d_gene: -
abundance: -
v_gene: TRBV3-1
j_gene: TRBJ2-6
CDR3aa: CASSPTGHRLRPEHNVLTF
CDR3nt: TGTGCCAGCAGCCCAACTGGGCACAGGTTACGGCCTGAACACAACGTCCTGACTTTC

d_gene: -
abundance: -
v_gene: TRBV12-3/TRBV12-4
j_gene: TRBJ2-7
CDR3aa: CASRGRAYEQYF
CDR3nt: TGTGCCAGCAGGGGCAGAGCCTACGAGCAGTACTTC

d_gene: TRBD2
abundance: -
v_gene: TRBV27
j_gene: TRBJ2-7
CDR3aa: CASSLTTSEIPNEQYF
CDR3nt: TGTGCCAGCAGTCTCACGACTAGCGAAATCCCTAACGAGCAGTACTTC

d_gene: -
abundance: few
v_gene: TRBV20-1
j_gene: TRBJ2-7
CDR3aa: CSALGMGSYEQYF
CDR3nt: TGCAGTGCACTAGGTATGGGCTCCTACGAGCAGTACTTC

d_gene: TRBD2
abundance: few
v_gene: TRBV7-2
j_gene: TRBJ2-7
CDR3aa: CASSQSGSYNYEQYF
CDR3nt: TGTGCCAGCAGCCAAAGCGGGAGCTATAACTATGAGCAGTACTTC

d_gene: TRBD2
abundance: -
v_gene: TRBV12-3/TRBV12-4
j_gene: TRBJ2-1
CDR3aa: CAGTRLAGKMGEQFF
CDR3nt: TGTGCCGGCACCCGACTAGCGGGAAAAATGGGGGAGCAGTTCTTC

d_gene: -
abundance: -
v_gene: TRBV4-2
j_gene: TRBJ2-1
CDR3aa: CASSQVASIDNEQFF
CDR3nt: TGTGCCAGCAGCCAAGTGGCTAGTATTGACAATGAGCAGTTCTTC

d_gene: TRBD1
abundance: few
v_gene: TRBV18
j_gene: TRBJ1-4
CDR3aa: CASSFAGQGNEKLFF
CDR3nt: TGTGCCAGCTCATTCGCGGGACAGGGTAATGAAAAACTGTTTTTT

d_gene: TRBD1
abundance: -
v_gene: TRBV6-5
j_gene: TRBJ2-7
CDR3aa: CASRGDRYNEQYF
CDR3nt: TGTGCCAGCAGGGGGGACAGGTACAATGAGCAGTACTTC

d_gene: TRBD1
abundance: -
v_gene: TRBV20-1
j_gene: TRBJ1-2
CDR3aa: CSARVDRSYGYTF
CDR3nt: TGCAGTGCTAGAGTGGACAGGAGCTATGGCTACACCTTC

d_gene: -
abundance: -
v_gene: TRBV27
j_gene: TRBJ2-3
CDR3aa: CASPRAVGDTQYF
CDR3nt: TGTGCCAGCCCCAGGGCCGTCGGTGATACGCAGTATTTT

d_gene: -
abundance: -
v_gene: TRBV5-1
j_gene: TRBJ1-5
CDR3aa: CASSLFPGNGAQHF
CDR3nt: TGCGCCAGCAGCTTATTTCCCGGGAATGGAGCCCAGCATTTT

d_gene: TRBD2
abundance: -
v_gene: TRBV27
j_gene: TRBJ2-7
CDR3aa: CASSLYSALGGVTSEQYF
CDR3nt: TGTGCCAGCAGCTTATATAGTGCCCTTGGGGGGGTCACCTCCGAGCAGTACTTC

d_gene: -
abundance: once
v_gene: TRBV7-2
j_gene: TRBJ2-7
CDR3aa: CASSLLKGNNEQYF
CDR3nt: TGTGCCAGCAGCTTATTGAAGGGAAACAATGAGCAGTACTTC

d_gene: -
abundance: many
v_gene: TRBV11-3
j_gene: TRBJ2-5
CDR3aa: CASSLQGGRETQYF
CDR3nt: TGTGCCAGCAGCTTACAGGGCGGACGAGAGACCCAGTACTTC

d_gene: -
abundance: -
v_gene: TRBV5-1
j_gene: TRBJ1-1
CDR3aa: CASSETDRLSAEAFF
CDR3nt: TGCGCCAGCAGCGAAACCGACAGGTTAAGCGCTGAAGCTTTCTTT